Following are 27 T cell receptor beta chains from one sample sequenced in a study of response to subunit inactivated influenza vaccine. TCRdb reprocessed the RT-PCR reads with MiXCR, giving one entry per CDR3 protein. The sample has about 780,000 distinct CDR3 sequences, approximately 18% seen once. The sample consisted of PBMCs from blood, taken roughly 5 days after vaccination. The source of these receptors is a man over 45 who received an inactivated influenza vaccine.

This clonotype has only a few counts. The V call is TRBV20-1, the J call TRBJ1-6; 10 nucleotides agree with TRBD1. The ends lost 4 bases at V and 8 bases at J; junction bases unmatched: 5. CDR1 and CDR2 (germline): DFQATT, SNEGSKA (reference sequence). The CDR3 covers 14 residues. As DNA, the CDR3 is TGCAGTGCTACACCAGGGACAGGGGATTCACCCCTCCACTTT. Translation gives CSATPGTGDSPLHF.

The chain is built from TRBV7-2 and TRBJ2-5; D is ambiguous. Between the trimmed V and J ends, which lost 1 base and 6 bases, there was a span of 18 bases. This CDR3 region has 16 residues. Looked up from germline, CDR1 is SGHTA and CDR2 is FQGNSA. CDR3 in amino acids: CASSLELWAREQTQYF. DNA of the CDR3: TGTGCCAGCAGCTTAGAACTGTGGGCACGTGAACAGACCCAGTACTTC.

This clonotype was observed a handful of times. The chain couples TRBV29-1 to TRBJ2-1; 8 bases fit TRBD1. The junction had 5 bases not matched to a gene; V was cut back by 0 bases and J by 7 bases. This CDR3 region has 14 residues. Germline loops: CDR1 SQVTM, CDR2 ANQGSEA. The CDR3 sequence is CSVEDQGAGNEQFF. Written as DNA, the CDR3 is TGCAGCGTTGAAGATCAGGGGGCAGGGAATGAGCAGTTCTTC.

In this sample, this clonotype turned up many times. The chain employs TRBV12-3 or TRBV12-4 and TRBJ2-2; the D is unclear. Trimming took off 8 bases at V and 5 bases at J, with 9 bases between the two ends. This CDR3 contains 12 residues. The CDR3 coding sequence is TGTGCCAGCGGGTTTAGTACCGGGGAGCTGTTTTTT. Its translation: CASGFSTGELFF.

This clonotype was counted between two and nine times. V usage is TRBV6-5 and J usage is TRBJ2-1, with TRBD2 identical over 10 bases. CDR1 is MNHEY and CDR2 is SVGAGI in the germline V gene. V shed 6 bases and J 4 bases; nucleotides not matched to a gene: 6. This CDR3 is built from 15 residues. The CDR3 DNA follows: TGTGCCAGCAGGTATCCGGGACTAGCGTACAATGAGCAGTTCTTC. It specifies CASRYPGLAYNEQFF.

V gene TRBV20-1 combines with J gene TRBJ2-6, with no clear D. The CDR3 has 17 amino acids. V shed 6 bases and J shed 0 bases, with 18 bases lying between them. CDR1 is DFQATT and CDR2 is SNEGSKA in the germline V gene (reference sequence). The DNA of the CDR3 is TGCAGTGCGACGGTTGCTATGTCCTCCTCTGGGGCCAACGTCCTGACTTTC. Translation gives CSATVAMSSSGANVLTF.

This clonotype has just a few counts. CDR3 amino acids: CASSYGMYSWGRTEAFF. In DNA, the CDR3 is TGTGCCAGCAGTTACGGGATGTACTCGTGGGGGCGAACTGAAGCTTTCTTT. This chain uses TRBV6-2 or TRBV6-3 with TRBJ1-1; weak D call: TRBD1 (6 bases). Trimming took 2 bases from V and 5 from J, leaving 21 bases between them. Per the germline V gene, CDR1 is MNHEY and CDR2 is SVGEGT. This CDR3 has 17 residues.

The chain has TRBV25-1 and TRBJ2-5, with a possible D match to TRBD1 (5 bases). The CDR3 loop spans 13 amino acids. Trimming removed 5 bases at V and 6 bases at J, with 13 bases between. The V gene's germline CDR1 is MGHDK and CDR2 SYGVNS. CDR3 protein: CASSYGREKTQYF. DNA of the CDR3: TGTGCCAGCAGTTATGGCAGGGAAAAGACCCAGTACTTC.

In its sample, this clonotype was seen a few times. The rearrangement uses TRBV20-1 and TRBJ1-2; D is perhaps TRBD1 (6 bases). The CDR3 covers 15 residues. The V end was cut by 1 base, the J end by 4 bases, with 16 bases between. Per the germline V gene, CDR1 is DFQATT and CDR2 is SNEGSKA (reference sequence). The CDR3: CSARGGLRGPYGYTF. CDR3 DNA sequence: TGCAGTGCTAGAGGAGGCCTCCGGGGGCCCTATGGCTACACCTTC.

This clonotype turned up a few times. V usage is TRBV6-2 or TRBV6-3 and J usage is TRBJ1-1; no clear D gene. Germline V gene data show CDR1 as MNHEY and CDR2 as SVGEGT. Trimming removed 6 bases at V and 8 bases at J, with 13 bases between. CDR3 length: 12 residues. The chain's CDR3 is CASRDPTREAFF. CDR3 nucleotide sequence: TGTGCCAGCAGAGACCCGACACGCGAAGCTTTCTTT.

This chain connects TRBV24-1 to TRBJ1-5; tentatively, D is TRBD1 (6 bases). Germline V gene data show CDR1 as KGHDR and CDR2 as SFDVKD. The CDR3 consists of 14 residues. V gave up 4 bases and J gave up 6 bases, with 12 bases separating them. The CDR3 loop reads CATSDNRVFQPQHF. As DNA, the CDR3 is TGTGCCACCAGTGACAACAGGGTTTTTCAGCCCCAGCATTTT.

The rearrangement joins TRBV25-1 to TRBJ2-4; a weak D match, TRBD1 (5 bases). Germline CDR1 and CDR2: MGHDK and SYGVNS. Trimming removed 3 bases at V and 1 base at J, with 13 bases between. The CDR3 has 16 amino acids. In DNA form, the CDR3 reads TGTGCCAGCAGTGAGTCAGCAGGGCTTGCCAAAAACATTCAGTACTTC. This gives the protein CASSESAGLAKNIQYF.

The J gene is TRBJ1-4, the V gene TRBV6-2 or TRBV6-3; D remains unclear. CDR1 and CDR2 (germline): MNHEY, SVGEGT. This CDR3 region has 13 residues. V was cut by 6 bases and J by 8 bases, with 13 bases left in between. The CDR3 sequence is CASRRGGGEKLFF. CDR3 sequence (DNA): TGTGCCAGCAGACGGGGAGGCGGAGAAAAACTGTTTTTT.

In the case of this clonotype: One junction end disagrees with the germline gene, perhaps due to a read error. The genes are TRBV20-1 and TRBJ1-1, with 8 bases fitting TRBD1. Looked up from germline, CDR1 is DFQATT and CDR2 is SNEGSKA (reference sequence). The length of the CDR3 is 13 residues. For the CDR3, the DNA is TGTCTGGGGGCAGGGGGCGATAACACTGAAGCTTTCTTT. It encodes CLGAGGDNTEAFF.

The chain joins TRBV7-3 to TRBJ2-2; possibly TRBD1 for D (5 bases). CDR3 length: 13 amino acids. The germline gives CDR1 SGHTA, CDR2 FQGTGA. Trimming took off 4 bases at V and 7 bases at J, with 10 bases between the two ends. In nucleotides, the CDR3 is TGTGCCAGCAGCTGGCAGGGATTCGGGGAGCTGTTTTTT. Translation gives CASSWQGFGELFF.

This clonotype was recorded a few times. The rearrangement joins TRBV10-2 to TRBJ1-1, with no clear D. The CDR3 is 11 residues long. Germline V lookup: CDR1 WSHSY, CDR2 SAAADI. The V gene lost 2 bases and the J gene lost 7 bases, with 5 bases spanning the gap. The CDR3 sequence is CASSEGLEAFF. In DNA, the CDR3 is TGCGCCAGCAGTGAGGGGCTTGAAGCTTTCTTT.

The chain has TRBV18 and TRBJ2-5; D is ambiguous. The CDR3 runs 15 residues. Trimming shortened V by 3 bases and J by 5 bases, and 16 bases separated the two germline ends. Germline CDR1 and CDR2: KGHSH and LQKENI. As DNA, the CDR3 is TGTGCCAGCTCACCCCCGGGCCCCCAACGGGAGACCCAGTACTTC. This gives the protein CASSPPGPQRETQYF.

In this sample, this clonotype turned up a few times. The genes are TRBV6-2 or TRBV6-3 and TRBJ1-2; D is uncertain. Trimming pared 10 bases from V and 4 bases from J, leaving 16 bases between. CDR3 size: 13 residues. Germline V gene lookup returns CDR1 MNHEY and CDR2 SVGEGT. CDR3 loop: CATTDFPTYGYTF. The CDR3 nucleotides read TGTGCCACCACGGACTTTCCCACCTATGGCTACACCTTC.

The V gene is TRBV4-1, the J gene TRBJ1-2; tentative D call: TRBD1 (5 bases). V gave up 3 bases and J gave up 5 bases, with 13 bases separating them. In germline, CDR1 is MGHRA, CDR2 YSYEKL. CDR3 length equals 14 residues. CDR3 coding DNA: TGCGCCAGCAGCCATGGAAGGGAGGGGTATGGCTACACCTTC. Protein sequence: CASSHGREGYGYTF.

At least ten counts were recorded for this clonotype. This chain joins TRBV29-1 and TRBJ2-3; perhaps D is TRBD1 or TRBD2 (7 bases each). Germline CDR1 is SQVTM and CDR2 is ANQGSEA. V lost 1 base to trimming and J lost 4 bases, with 9 bases between them. The CDR3 runs 13 residues. This CDR3 is CSVEAGGADTQYF. The CDR3 DNA reads as TGCAGCGTTGAAGCAGGGGGGGCAGATACGCAGTATTTT.

This clonotype was picked up many times. This chain connects TRBV29-1 to TRBJ2-5; no clear D gene. Germline V lookup: CDR1 SQVTM, CDR2 ANQGSEA. This CDR3 contains 14 residues. V lost 3 bases and J lost 0, with 11 bases in between. DNA for the CDR3: TGCAGCGTTGACCTCACCCGGTACCAAGAGACCCAGTACTTC. It codes for CSVDLTRYQETQYF. Variable domain in full (rest from reference TRBV29-1 and TRBJ2-5): SAVISQKPSRDICQRGTSLTIQCQVDSQVTMMFWYRQQPGQSLTLIATANQGSEATYESGFVIDKFPISRPNLTFSTLTVSNMSPEDSSIYLCSVDLTRYQETQYFGPGTRLLVL.

In DNA form, the CDR3 reads TGTGCCAGCAGTGACCCGGGGGGGGGAGAGACCCAGTACTTC. Translating it yields CASSDPGGGETQYF. This chain joins TRBV6-1 and TRBJ2-5; 8 nucleotides agree with TRBD2. CDR3 size: 14 residues. The J segment lost 4 bases and the V segment lost 3 bases, leaving 4 bases of the junction unmatched. Germline V lookup: CDR1 MNHNS, CDR2 SASEGT.

V usage is TRBV28 and J usage is TRBJ2-1; 10 nucleotides line up with TRBD1. Germline CDR1 MDHEN, CDR2 SYDVKM. Trimming took 6 bases from V and 2 from J; bases not matched to a gene: 4. CDR3 length: 15 residues. The CDR3 DNA reads TGTGCCAGCAGCCGCGGACAGGGGGCCTACAATGAGCAGTTCTTC. Protein sequence: CASSRGQGAYNEQFF.

The V call is TRBV24-1, the J call TRBJ2-1; D call uncertain. V lost 10 bases, J lost 4 bases, and 7 bases lay in between. CDR1 KGHDR and CDR2 SFDVKD come from the germline V gene. This CDR3 is 11 amino acids long. The CDR3 is CATEWYNEQFF. CDR3 nucleotides: TGTGCCACTGAGTGGTACAATGAGCAGTTCTTC.

The V and J genes are TRBV24-1 and TRBJ2-3; 10 bases are a match to TRBD1. Germline lookup yields CDR1 KGHDR and CDR2 SFDVKD. V lost 9 bases, J lost 6 bases, and 5 bases stayed unmatched. CDR3 length: 13 residues. The CDR3 DNA follows: TGTGCCACCTCCGGGACAGGGGCCGATACGCAGTATTTT. It is translated as CATSGTGADTQYF.

This clonotype was observed a few times. The genes are TRBV9 and TRBJ1-6; D is perhaps TRBD1 (6 bases). Looked up from germline, CDR1 is SGDLS and CDR2 is YYNGEE. V lost 3 bases, J lost 8 bases, and 15 bases lay in between. This CDR3 has 15 amino acids. Written as DNA, the CDR3 is TGTGCCAGCAGCGCCAGGGGAGGGCTCGATTCACCCCTCCACTTT. Its translation: CASSARGGLDSPLHF.

In this sample, this clonotype turned up a few times. The genes are TRBV12-3 or TRBV12-4 and TRBJ1-5; D is unresolved. The CDR3 covers 15 residues. V was cut by 1 base and J by 1 base, with 8 bases left in between. CDR3 DNA: TGTGCCAGCAGTTTAGGGCAGATAAGCAATCAGCCCCAGCATTTT. It is translated as CASSLGQISNQPQHF.